The 29 T cell receptor beta chains given below trace back to one sample, sequenced in a study of human T cells and chemical hapten exposure. Stated time point: patch test 2, 6 weeks after DPC sensitization. Treatment described: therapeutic diphenylcyclopropenone sensitization with weekly scalp DPC. TCRdb reprocessed the RACE reads with MiXCR, giving one entry per CDR3 protein. The sample has some 42,000 distinct CDR3 sequences; 8.5% to 10% are singletons. Sequencing was performed on whole blood, taken in connection with sensitization to the hapten diphenylcyclopropenone (DPC). The source of these receptors is a middle-aged woman with alopecia areata. Some clones in this sample may be carry-over from other donors' samples.

This clonotype was found many times. V gene TRBV19 combines with J gene TRBJ2-2; possible D gene TRBD2, 5 bases. CDR1 and CDR2 (germline): LNHDA, SQIVND (reference sequence). The CDR3 is made up of 14 amino acids. CDR3 nucleotide sequence: TGTGCAGCCGTGGACTCTGCGAACACCGGGGAGCTGTTTTTT. Protein: CAAVDSANTGELFF.

The chain employs TRBV5-6 and TRBJ1-1, with TRBD1 matching over 7 bases. The CDR3 is 12 amino acids. The V segment lost 3 bases and the J segment 8 bases; nucleotides outside the gene matches: 4. Germline-derived CDR1 and CDR2 are SGHDT and YYEEEE. The CDR3 is CASSSSTGEAFF. DNA of the CDR3: TGTGCCAGCAGCTCTTCGACAGGGGAAGCTTTCTTT. Combining the CDR3 with reference TRBV5-6 and TRBJ1-1 gives the whole variable domain DAGVTQSPTHLIKTRGQQVTLRCSPKSGHDTVSWYQQALGQGPQFIFQYYEEEERQRGNFPDRFSGHQFPNYSSELNVNALLLGDSALYLCASSSSTGEAFFGQGTRLTVV.

This clonotype is medium-sized (0.01 to 0.1%) within its sample. The V call is TRBV24-1, the J call TRBJ2-2; 10 nucleotides align to TRBD2. The V and J ends lost 0 bases and 3 bases, in that order; junction bases with no gene match: 0. CDR3 length: 16 amino acids. From germline, CDR1 is KGHDR and CDR2 SFDVKD. CDR3 in DNA: TGTGCCACCAGTGATTTGACTAGCGGGGACACCGGGGAGCTGTTTTTT. It codes for CATSDLTSGDTGELFF.

This clonotype was observed many times. The chain employs TRBV5-1 and TRBJ1-1; 8 nucleotides align to TRBD1. V was clipped by 0 bases and J by 11 bases; unmatched bases: 12. This CDR3 region has 15 residues. Germline CDR1 reads SGHRS; CDR2 reads YFSETQ. The CDR3 loop is CASSLDQGQAPWAFF. In DNA form, the CDR3 reads TGCGCCAGCAGCTTGGACCAGGGACAGGCCCCTTGGGCTTTCTTT.

This clonotype was seen repeatedly, ten times or more. The chain has TRBV28 and TRBJ2-5; no clear D. This CDR3 has 14 residues. Germline V gives CDR1 MDHEN, CDR2 SYDVKM. V was clipped by 6 bases and J by 1 base, with 12 bases between them. CDR3 in amino acids: CASSSVRPQETQYF. The CDR3 DNA follows: TGTGCCAGCAGCTCCGTGCGGCCCCAAGAGACCCAGTACTTC.

Many counts were recorded for this clonotype. The chain joins TRBV6-4 to TRBJ2-1; the D gene is possibly TRBD1 (5 bases). CDR3 length equals 15 residues. Trimming cost V 2 bases and J 6 bases, with 14 bases left between them. Germline V gene sequence: CDR1 MRHNA, CDR2 SNTAGT. The CDR3 region has the DNA TGTGCCAGCAGTGACGTGGCAGGACAACTCAATGAGCAGTTCTTC. This sequence encodes CASSDVAGQLNEQFF.

This clonotype appeared many times. The J gene is TRBJ2-1, the V gene TRBV2; maybe TRBD1 (6 bases). Trimming removed 3 bases from V and 3 bases from J, with 9 bases in between. The germline gives CDR1 SNHLY, CDR2 FYNNEI. The CDR3 runs to 14 residues. The CDR3 loop is CASSETGLYNEQFF. The DNA of the CDR3 is TGTGCCAGCAGTGAGACAGGCCTCTACAATGAGCAGTTCTTC.

This clonotype was detected many times. The rearrangement uses TRBV2 and TRBJ1-5, with D uncertain. There are 13 residues in the CDR3. V gave up 7 bases and J gave up 2 bases, with 9 bases separating them. The V gene's germline CDR1 is SNHLY and CDR2 FYNNEI. The CDR3 reads CASTPVGNQPQHF. The CDR3, as DNA: TGTGCCAGCACCCCCGTAGGCAATCAGCCCCAGCATTTT. Supplemented by reference TRBV2 and TRBJ1-5, the full variable domain reads EPEVTQTPSHQVTQMGQEVILRCVPISNHLYFYWYRQILGQKVEFLVSFYNNEISEKSEIFDDQFSVERPDGSNFTLKIRSTKLEDSAMYFCASTPVGNQPQHFGDGTRLSIL.

This clonotype has a count of ten or more. V is TRBV12-2 and J is TRBJ1-5; TRBD1, the D gene given by the table, was not confirmed from the DNA. TRBV12-2 is a documented pseudogene. CDR3 size: 16 residues. The CDR3 reads CASRFSSGTLDQPQHF. The CDR3 coding sequence is TGTGCAAGTCGCTTCTCTTCCGGGACACTGGATCAGCCCCAGCATTTT.

There are many counts of this clonotype. The chain carries TRBV7-9 and TRBJ1-2; perhaps TRBD1 as D (5 bases). V dropped 5 bases and J dropped 4 bases, with 20 bases sitting between them. Germline lookup yields CDR1 SEHNR and CDR2 FQNEAQ (reference sequence). The length of the CDR3 is 16 residues. The CDR3 region is CASSPWFEQVGYGYTF. CDR3 DNA sequence: TGTGCCAGCAGCCCCTGGTTCGAACAGGTTGGCTATGGCTACACCTTC.

On this clonotype itself: This sequence may be a read error, since a much larger clone differs from it by one base. The rearrangement links TRBV28 to TRBJ2-2; D gene ambiguous. V was pared by 5 bases and J by 0 bases, with 1 base between. Germline CDR1 and CDR2: MDHEN and SYDVKM. This CDR3 spans 12 amino acids. DNA of the CDR3: TGTGCCAGCAGTACGAACACCGGGGAGCTGTTTTTT. This encodes CASSTNTGELFF. Complete variable domain (other parts from reference TRBV28 and TRBJ2-2): DVKVTQSSRYLVKRTGEKVFLECVQDMDHENMFWYRQDPGLGLRLIYFSYDVKMKEKGDIPEGYSVSREKKERFSLILESASTNQTSMYLCASSTNTGELFFGEGSRLTVL.

This clonotype was seen ten or more times. The CDR3 DNA reads TGTGCCAGCGCATCGGCGACCGCTAATTCACCCCTCCACTTT. Protein product: CASASATANSPLHF. The chain recombines TRBV9 with TRBJ1-6; D not certain. Trimming left V 7 bases short and J 6 bases short, with 14 bases between. The V gene's germline CDR1 is SGDLS and CDR2 YYNGEE. The CDR3 runs to 14 residues.

This sequence joins TRBV7-2 and TRBJ1-5; no firm D call. The CDR3 covers 16 residues. V lost 5 bases and J lost 6, with 20 bases in between. The germline CDR1 and CDR2 sequences are SGHTA and FQGNSA. The CDR3 DNA is TGTGCCAGCAGCCCCTCGGGCCCTAGCTCGGGTCAGCCCCAGCATTTT. It is translated as CASSPSGPSSGQPQHF. Full variable domain (missing parts from reference TRBV7-2 and TRBJ1-5): GAGVSQSPSNKVTEKGKDVELRCDPISGHTALYWYRQSLGQGLEFLIYFQGNSAPDKSGLPSDRFSAERTGGSVSTLTIQRTQQEDSAVYLCASSPSGPSSGQPQHFGDGTRLSIL.

This clonotype was seen at least ten times. This chain joins TRBV20-1 and TRBJ1-3, with D uncertain. The V end lost 0 bases, the J end lost 0 bases, and 12 bases lay between the germline ends. CDR3 length: 16 residues. Germline CDR1 reads DFQATT; CDR2 reads SNEGSKA (reference sequence). The CDR3 nucleotides read TGCAGTGCTAGAGAGGTCGGCAGACCCTCTGGAAACACCATATATTTT. It is translated as CSAREVGRPSGNTIYF.

This clonotype was observed at least ten times. The chain employs TRBV28 and TRBJ1-2, with D unresolved. Looked up from germline, CDR1 is MDHEN and CDR2 is SYDVKM. V was clipped by 5 bases and J by 0 bases, with 4 bases between them. The CDR3 is made up of 12 amino acids. The CDR3 sequence is CASSQSNYGYTF. The CDR3 DNA sequence: TGTGCCAGCAGTCAGTCTAACTATGGCTACACCTTC.

The chain uses TRBV11-1 and TRBJ2-5; the match to TRBD1 covers 9 bases. The CDR3 length is 14 residues. Germline assignment: CDR1 SGHAT and CDR2 FQDESV (reference sequence). V lost 4 bases to trimming and J lost 6 bases; unmatched junction nucleotides: 6. CDR3 in amino acids: CASSSTDRGKTQYF. The DNA for the CDR3 is TGTGCCAGCAGCTCGACCGACAGGGGGAAGACCCAGTACTTC.

This clonotype was seen ten or more times. The chain carries TRBV5-6 and TRBJ1-5; D remains ambiguous. CDR1 and CDR2 (germline): SGHDT, YYEEEE. This CDR3 has 14 amino acids. The V and J ends lost 4 bases and 5 bases respectively, with 13 bases between them. CDR3 loop: CASSPWPNDQPQHF. The CDR3 DNA is TGTGCCAGCAGCCCGTGGCCGAACGATCAGCCCCAGCATTTT.

This clonotype was counted ten times or more. In DNA form, the CDR3 reads TGTGCCAGCAGCCCCACCGCCGGTAGTACGCAGTATTTT. Protein: CASSPTAGSTQYF. V gene TRBV3-1 combines with J gene TRBJ2-3, with D hard to call. Trimming took 4 bases from V and 8 from J, leaving 13 bases between them. Germline V gives CDR1 LGHDT, CDR2 YNNKEL (reference sequence). The CDR3 is made up of 13 amino acids.

This clonotype was picked up many times. The junction departs from the called germline gene at one end, perhaps through a read error. This sequence joins TRBV7-2 and TRBJ2-5; D is ambiguous. The CDR3 extends over 12 amino acids. Germline CDR1 is SGHTA and CDR2 is FQGNSA. CDR3: CASSPGTSSSDF. The CDR3, as DNA: TGTGCCAGCAGCCCCGGCACGTCTTCTTCGGACTTC.

The sample holds many counts of this clonotype. The chain recombines TRBV28 with TRBJ2-1, with 10 bases lining up with TRBD2. Losses at the gene ends were 6 bases for V and 6 bases for J; bases not matched to a gene: 8. The V gene's germline CDR1 is MDHEN and CDR2 SYDVKM. This CDR3 region has 15 residues. The CDR3 spells CASSRASGGSNEQFF. The CDR3 DNA is TGTGCCAGCAGCCGGGCTAGCGGGGGCTCCAATGAGCAGTTCTTC. The full variable domain, rest sourced from reference TRBV28 and TRBJ2-1, is DVKVTQSSRYLVKRTGEKVFLECVQDMDHENMFWYRQDPGLGLRLIYFSYDVKMKEKGDIPEGYSVSREKKERFSLILESASTNQTSMYLCASSRASGGSNEQFFGPGTRLTVL.

This clonotype has at least ten counts. The gene calls are TRBV13 and TRBJ2-1; D is ambiguous. V lost 5 bases and J 5 bases, leaving 16 bases between the germline ends. The CDR3 has 15 amino acids. The germline CDR1 and CDR2 sequences are PRHDT and FYEKMQ (reference sequence). CDR3 loop: CASSASLSDNNEQFF. CDR3 nucleotides: TGTGCCAGCAGCGCCAGCTTATCGGATAACAATGAGCAGTTCTTC.

The rearrangement links TRBV19 to TRBJ2-1; 10 bases fit TRBD1. CDR1 and CDR2 (germline): LNHDA, SQIVND (reference sequence). This CDR3 has 16 amino acids. The V and J ends lost 4 bases and 7 bases, in that order; junction bases with no gene match: 10. CDR3 DNA sequence: TGTGCCAGTAGTAGATCTCGACAGGGGGCATTGAATGAGCAGTTCTTC. It encodes CASSRSRQGALNEQFF.

This clonotype was counted only a few times. V and J are TRBV10-3 and TRBJ2-3; no definite D call. This CDR3 is 14 amino acids long. Trimming left V 2 bases short and J 2 bases short, with 8 bases between. Germline V gene sequence: CDR1 ENHRY, CDR2 SYGVKD. CDR3 DNA: TGTGCCATCAGTGAGGGCAGGAACACAGATACGCAGTATTTT. Its translation: CAISEGRNTDTQYF.

This clonotype was observed many times. The chain has TRBV6-4 and TRBJ2-2, with no clear D. CDR1 and CDR2 from the germline V gene are MRHNA and SNTAGT. V was shortened by 3 bases and J by 5 bases, with 7 bases between the two germline ends. The CDR3 is 13 residues long. CDR3 amino acids: CASSDLATGELFF. CDR3 in DNA: TGTGCCAGCAGTGATCTGGCAACCGGGGAGCTGTTTTTT.

This clonotype occurred many times. This sequence joins TRBV4-2 and TRBJ1-4, with 9 bases matching TRBD1. Per the germline V gene, CDR1 is LGHNA and CDR2 is YNFKEQ. The CDR3 spans 15 residues. J lost 8 bases, V lost 5 bases, and 9 bases had no gene match. Here the CDR3 DNA reads TGTGCCAGCAGCACCCCGGGACAGGGTGGGGAAAAACTGTTTTTT. It yields the protein CASSTPGQGGEKLFF.

This clonotype was detected ten times or more. The rearrangement links TRBV6-1 to TRBJ2-3, with no clear D. The CDR3 runs to 14 residues. Trimming pared 4 bases from V and 0 bases from J, leaving 8 bases between. Germline CDR1 reads MNHNS; CDR2 reads SASEGT. The CDR3 loop is CASSGHSSTDTQYF. As DNA, the CDR3 is TGTGCCAGCAGTGGACATTCTAGCACAGATACGCAGTATTTT.

The table lists this clonotype with many counts. This rearrangement joins TRBV6-6 to TRBJ2-1; 7 bases map to TRBD2. The CDR3 length is 15 residues. V dropped 0 bases and J dropped 9; count of bases not matched to a gene: 8. Germline lookup yields CDR1 MNHNY and CDR2 SVGAGI (reference sequence). The CDR3 is CASSYSFGGIGEQFF. CDR3 nucleotides: TGTGCCAGCAGTTACTCGTTCGGGGGGATCGGTGAGCAGTTCTTC.

This clonotype was observed at least ten times. V gene TRBV10-2 combines with J gene TRBJ1-2; 12 bases fit TRBD1. Germline V CDR1 and CDR2: WSHSY, SAAADI. After removal of 6 bases from V and 5 bases from J, the junction contained 4 bases not matched to a gene. CDR3 size: 14 residues. The CDR3 loop is CASSRGQGAYGYTF. The DNA of the CDR3 is TGCGCCAGCAGCCGGGGACAGGGGGCATATGGCTACACCTTC.

This clonotype was seen repeatedly, ten times or more. The chain is built from TRBV6-2 or TRBV6-3 and TRBJ1-1; D call uncertain. This CDR3 contains 14 residues. V lost 6 bases to trimming and J lost 4 bases, with 15 bases between them. In germline, CDR1 is MNHEY, CDR2 SVGEGT. The CDR3 bases are TGTGCCAGCAGCCCTCATGGGGAGGGCACTGAAGCTTTCTTT. It yields the protein CASSPHGEGTEAFF.